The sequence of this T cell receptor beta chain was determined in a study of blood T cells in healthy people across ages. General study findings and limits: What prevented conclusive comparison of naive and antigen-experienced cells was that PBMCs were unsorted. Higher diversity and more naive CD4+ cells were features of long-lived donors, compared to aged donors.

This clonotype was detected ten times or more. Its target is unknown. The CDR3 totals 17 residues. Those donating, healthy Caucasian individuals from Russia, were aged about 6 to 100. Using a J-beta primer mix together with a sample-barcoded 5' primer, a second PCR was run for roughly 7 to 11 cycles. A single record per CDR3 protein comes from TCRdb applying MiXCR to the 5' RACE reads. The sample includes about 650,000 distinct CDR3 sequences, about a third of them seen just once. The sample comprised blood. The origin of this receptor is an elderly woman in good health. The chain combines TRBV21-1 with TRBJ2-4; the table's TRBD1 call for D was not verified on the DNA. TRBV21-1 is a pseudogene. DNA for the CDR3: TGTGCCAGCAGCAAAGCCCAGGGACGGAGGACCAAAAACATTCAGTACTTC. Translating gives CASSKAQGRRTKNIQYF.